This entry describes one T cell receptor (beta chain). Its matching antigen is unknown. Primers: 60 Vbeta forward and 13 Jbeta reverse. The data were produced by immunoSEQ multiplex PCR, yet TCRdb's version contains in-frame clones alone and is incomplete. The profile covers 90,000 to 120,000 clones, with 73% appearing a single time and 7.8% taken by the ten largest. This sample was taken from a study of cytomegalovirus exposure and HLA in healthy donors. Overall study: Earlier findings included 100 million to 130 million unique TCR beta sequences obtained from 150 million to 200 million T cells.

Findings of the study overall: Later on, a genetic analysis was performed. It linked a missense variant in DCLRE1C with V- and J-gene trimming of TCR beta.

The CDR3 is 16 amino acids. J was trimmed by 2 bases and V by 1 base; bases with no gene match: 3. Germline CDR1 reads SGHNT; CDR2 reads YYREEE (reference sequence). V usage is TRBV5-4 and J usage is TRBJ2-1; 10 bases are shared with TRBD2. The receptor was isolated from a man younger than 45 in good health and CMV-seronegative. Specimen: PBMCs. The chain's CDR3 is CASSLTSGGAYNEQFF. Here the CDR3 DNA reads TGTGCCAGCAGCTTGACCAGCGGGGGGGCCTACAATGAGCAGTTCTTC.